Following are 17 T cell receptor beta chains from one sample sequenced in a study of patients and donors after allogeneic stem cell transplantation. TCRdb re-derived calls from the RT-PCR reads in MiXCR, one entry per CDR3 protein. The repertoire consists of approximately 170,000 distinct CDR3 sequences, with approximately 30% occurring once and the leading ten covering around 3.2%. Sequencing was performed on blood, either unsorted or a sorted T cell fraction (not recorded which). Receptors originate from a human donor who was either an allogeneic HSCT recipient or a stem cell or donor lymphocyte infusion donor (not recorded which). It is not recorded whose cells these are; they may come from a transplant donor.

This chain links TRBV12-3 or TRBV12-4 with TRBJ2-1, with a possible D match to TRBD2 (6 bases). V lost 1 base, J lost 7 bases, and 11 bases lay in between. The length of the CDR3 is 14 residues. The chain's CDR3 is CASSLGLASNEQFF. The CDR3 bases are TGTGCCAGCAGTTTAGGCCTAGCGAGTAATGAGCAGTTCTTC.

The chain carries TRBV20-1 and TRBJ1-1; maybe TRBD1 (5 bases). The germline gives CDR1 DFQATT, CDR2 SNEGSKA (reference sequence). The length of the CDR3 is 14 residues. The V end was cut by 0 bases, the J end by 4 bases, with 12 bases between. Written as DNA, the CDR3 is TGCAGTGCTAGAGATTATCGGGGGTCCACTGAAGCTTTCTTT. It translates to CSARDYRGSTEAFF.

The chain links TRBV5-1 to TRBJ2-1; TRBD2 aligns across 13 bases. V dropped 4 bases and J dropped 1; count of bases not matched to a gene: 5. Germline V gene sequence: CDR1 SGHRS, CDR2 YFSETQ. The CDR3 runs 17 residues. The CDR3 loop reads CASSPGLAGASYNEQFF. The CDR3 DNA sequence: TGCGCCAGCAGCCCAGGACTAGCGGGAGCATCCTACAATGAGCAGTTCTTC.

The genes are TRBV6-2 or TRBV6-3 and TRBJ2-3; 9 nucleotides match TRBD1. Losses at the gene ends were 7 bases for V and 0 bases for J; bases not matched to a gene: 5. The germline V gene encodes CDR1 MNHEY and CDR2 SVGEGT. This CDR3 is built from 15 residues. CDR3 region: CASTWTGDSTDTQYF. DNA for the CDR3: TGTGCCAGCACCTGGACAGGGGACAGCACAGATACGCAGTATTTT.

In this sample, this clonotype turned up a few times. The rearrangement joins TRBV18 to TRBJ1-4, with D tentatively TRBD1 (5 bases). Germline loops: CDR1 KGHSH, CDR2 LQKENI. CDR3 size: 16 residues. Trimming pared 2 bases from V and 5 bases from J, leaving 15 bases between. CDR3 residues: CASSPGFGTENEKLFF. CDR3 bases: TGTGCCAGCTCACCAGGGTTCGGGACGGAAAATGAAAAACTGTTTTTT. Using reference TRBV18 and TRBJ1-4 for the parts outside the CDR3, the full variable domain is NAGVMQNPRHLVRRRGQEARLRCSPMKGHSHVYWYRQLPEEGLKFMVYLQKENIIDESGMPKERFSAEFPKEGPSILRIQQVVRGDSAAYFCASSPGFGTENEKLFFGSGTQLSVL.

The rearrangement links TRBV28 to TRBJ2-7, with TRBD2 as a possible D gene (5 bases). V was trimmed by 5 bases and J by 1 base, leaving 15 bases between them. CDR3 length equals 15 residues. Germline lookup yields CDR1 MDHEN and CDR2 SYDVKM. DNA of the CDR3: TGTGCCAGCAGTACCAGCGGCACCATTTCCTACGAGCAGTACTTC. Translated: CASSTSGTISYEQYF.

The chain has TRBV29-1 and TRBJ2-3, with a weak D call TRBD2 (5 bases). Germline CDR1 and CDR2: SQVTM and ANQGSEA. The CDR3 has 13 residues. V lost 3 bases and J lost 3, with 10 bases in between. CDR3 sequence reads: CSVDLRATDTQYF. In nucleotides, the CDR3 is TGCAGCGTTGATCTGCGGGCGACAGATACGCAGTATTTT.

This clonotype has a handful of counts. The chain has TRBV28 and TRBJ2-7; 7 nucleotides agree with TRBD1. The CDR3 length is 19 residues. Germline values: CDR1 MDHEN, CDR2 SYDVKM. The V and J ends lost 2 bases and 3 bases, in that order; junction bases with no gene match: 19. The CDR3 DNA reads TGTGCCAGCAGTTTACGTTTTAGGGGAAGGGGGCCCCTCTACTACGAGCAGTACTTC. Its protein product is CASSLRFRGRGPLYYEQYF.

The J gene is TRBJ2-7, the V gene TRBV29-1, with 7 bases lining up with TRBD1. The CDR3 runs to 13 residues. The trim removed 4 bases at V and 3 bases at J, leaving 6 bases unmatched. Per the germline V gene, CDR1 is SQVTM and CDR2 is ANQGSEA. CDR3 DNA sequence: TGCAGCGTTGTACCCGGGACAGTCTACGAGCAGTACTTC. Its protein product is CSVVPGTVYEQYF.

The V and J genes are TRBV5-1 and TRBJ2-1; perhaps TRBD1 as D (6 bases). The CDR3 has 14 amino acids. With 3 bases removed from V and 9 bases from J, the gap between germline ends came to 16 bases. Germline values: CDR1 SGHRS, CDR2 YFSETQ. This CDR3 is CASSSMGQGFEQFF. DNA of the CDR3: TGCGCCAGCAGCTCGATGGGACAAGGCTTTGAGCAGTTCTTC. The variable domain in full, completed from reference TRBV5-1 and TRBJ2-1, reads KAGVTQTPRYLIKTRGQQVTLSCSPISGHRSVSWYQQTPGQGLQFLFEYFSETQRNKGNFPGRFSGRQFSNSRSEMNVSTLELGDSALYLCASSSMGQGFEQFFGPGTRLTVL.

The chain links TRBV3-1 to TRBJ2-3; maybe TRBD1 (6 bases). Trimming removed 1 base at V and 1 base at J, with 12 bases between. Germline loops: CDR1 LGHDT, CDR2 YNNKEL (reference sequence). CDR3 length: 16 residues. CDR3 coding DNA: TGTGCCAGCAGCCAAGGTCTCAGGGGAGGCACAGATACGCAGTATTTT. It is translated as CASSQGLRGGTDTQYF.

This sequence joins TRBV4-3 and TRBJ2-3; D possibly corresponds to TRBD2 (6 bases). Germline V gene lookup returns CDR1 LGHNA and CDR2 YSLEER. This CDR3 region has 15 residues. Trimming removed 2 bases from V and 1 base from J, with 10 bases in between. CDR3: CASSQLPGGTDTQYF. CDR3 sequence (DNA): TGCGCCAGCAGCCAACTCCCGGGAGGCACAGATACGCAGTATTTT.

This chain uses TRBV5-1 with TRBJ2-3; D tentatively fits TRBD1 or TRBD2 (5 bases each). The length of the CDR3 is 15 residues. The ends were cut back, 1 base at V and 4 bases at J, with 13 bases in the middle. Germline V gene sequence: CDR1 SGHRS, CDR2 YFSETQ. CDR3: CASSLFAGRADTQYF. The CDR3 nucleotides read TGCGCCAGCAGCTTGTTTGCAGGGCGGGCAGATACGCAGTATTTT.

The rearrangement links TRBV19 to TRBJ1-2; D is possibly TRBD1 (6 bases). Trimming shortened V by 4 bases and J by 4 bases, and 13 bases separated the two germline ends. CDR1 is LNHDA, CDR2 SQIVND, per germline (reference sequence). The CDR3 length is 14 residues. Here the CDR3 DNA reads TGTGCCAGTAGTAGCTCGGGACACGGCTATGGCTACACCTTC. This sequence encodes CASSSSGHGYGYTF.

This clonotype occurred a few times. V usage is TRBV12-3 or TRBV12-4 and J usage is TRBJ2-5, with D possibly being TRBD1 or TRBD2 (5 bases each). V was cut by 6 bases and J by 4 bases, with 9 bases left in between. This CDR3 region has 12 residues. Here the CDR3 DNA reads TGTGCCAGCAGGAGGGGTGGAGAGACCCAGTACTTC. Protein sequence: CASRRGGETQYF.

The sample holds a few counts of this clonotype. The rearrangement links TRBV6-5 to TRBJ2-4; 10 nucleotides align to TRBD1. Germline V gives CDR1 MNHEY, CDR2 SVGAGI. J gave up 4 bases and V 5 bases, and 2 bases lay outside the gene matches. The CDR3 contains 14 residues. CDR3 in amino acids: CASSPDRGKNIQYF. The CDR3 nucleotides are TGTGCCAGCAGTCCGGACAGGGGGAAAAACATTCAGTACTTC.

This clonotype was counted a few times. CDR3 sequence: CASSQQGIGYGYTF. CDR3 in DNA: TGCGCCAGCAGCCAACAGGGAATTGGGTATGGCTACACCTTC. This chain joins TRBV4-1 and TRBJ1-2; TRBD1 might be the D (5 bases). V was shortened by 2 bases and J by 5 bases, with 12 bases between the two germline ends. The CDR3 has 14 amino acids. Per the germline V gene, CDR1 is MGHRA and CDR2 is YSYEKL.